This T cell receptor (beta chain) derives from a study of shared clonotypes between healthy human individuals. Some clones are missing from TCRdb's copy, which holds only in-frame ones; the method was immunoSEQ multiplex PCR. The repertoire holds more than 550,000 clones, 72% seen once, with about 1.7% in the top ten. Germline CDR1 is SGHAT and CDR2 is FQNNGV. The ends were cut back, 1 base at V and 8 bases at J, with 24 bases in the middle. This CDR3 is 18 amino acids long. The sequence was collected from a young woman in good health. Sequencing used memory CD4+ T cells sorted from blood. Subset defined: CD45RA-negative fraction. This sequence joins TRBV11-2 and TRBJ2-1; D is ambiguous. CDR3 bases: TGTGCCAGCAGCTTAGGGGTGCCTTCCTCGGCGTTAGACCATGAGCAGTTCTTC. Protein: CASSLGVPSSALDHEQFF.